This TCR beta chain was sequenced in a study of blood T cell repertoires in COVID-19. Across the whole study: COVID-19 samples collected from the United States, Italy and Spain covered acute and convalescent phases. PBMCs, B-cell-depleted T cells, or T cells were the source of the cDNA or gDNA that made up the material.

The germline V gene has CDR1 SGHAT and CDR2 FQNNGV. This CDR3 contains 16 residues. V was cut by 1 base and J by 4 bases, with 16 bases left in between. There are a few counts of this clone. Original handling: Estimation of nucleated cell counts relied on the amplification of reference gene primers. The method was immunoSEQ multiplex PCR; TCRdb's version includes in-frame clones alone and lacks a portion of them. The V and J calls and clone size were taken over from that table, and D and trimming were inferred from the DNA. The sample carries approximately 160,000 clones, approximately 83% recorded once.

V and J are TRBV11-2 and TRBJ1-2; a weak D match, TRBD1 (5 bases). Sequenced input: peripheral blood. The origin of this receptor is a woman in her sixties with acute or convalescent COVID-19. The CDR3 loop is CASSLGQGTGGYGYTF. In nucleotides, the CDR3 is TGTGCCAGCAGCTTAGGGCAGGGCACGGGTGGCTATGGCTACACCTTC.